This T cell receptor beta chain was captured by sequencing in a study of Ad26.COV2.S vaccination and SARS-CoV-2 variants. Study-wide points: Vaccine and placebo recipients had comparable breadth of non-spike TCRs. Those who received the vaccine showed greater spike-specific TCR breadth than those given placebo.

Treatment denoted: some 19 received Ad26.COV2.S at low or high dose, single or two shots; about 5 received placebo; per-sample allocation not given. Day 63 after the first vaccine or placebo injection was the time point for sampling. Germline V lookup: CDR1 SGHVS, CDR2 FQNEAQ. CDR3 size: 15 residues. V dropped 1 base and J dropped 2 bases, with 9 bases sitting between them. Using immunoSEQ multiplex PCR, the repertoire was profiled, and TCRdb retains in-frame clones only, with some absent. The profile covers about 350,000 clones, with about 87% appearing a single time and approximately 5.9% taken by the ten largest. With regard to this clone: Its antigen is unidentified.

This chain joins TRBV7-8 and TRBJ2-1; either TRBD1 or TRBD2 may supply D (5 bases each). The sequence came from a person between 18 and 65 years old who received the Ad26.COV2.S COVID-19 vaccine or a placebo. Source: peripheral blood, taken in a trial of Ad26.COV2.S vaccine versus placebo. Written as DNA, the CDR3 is TGTGCCAGCAGCTTAGTTGGGGGAACCTACAATGAGCAGTTCTTC. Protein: CASSLVGGTYNEQFF.